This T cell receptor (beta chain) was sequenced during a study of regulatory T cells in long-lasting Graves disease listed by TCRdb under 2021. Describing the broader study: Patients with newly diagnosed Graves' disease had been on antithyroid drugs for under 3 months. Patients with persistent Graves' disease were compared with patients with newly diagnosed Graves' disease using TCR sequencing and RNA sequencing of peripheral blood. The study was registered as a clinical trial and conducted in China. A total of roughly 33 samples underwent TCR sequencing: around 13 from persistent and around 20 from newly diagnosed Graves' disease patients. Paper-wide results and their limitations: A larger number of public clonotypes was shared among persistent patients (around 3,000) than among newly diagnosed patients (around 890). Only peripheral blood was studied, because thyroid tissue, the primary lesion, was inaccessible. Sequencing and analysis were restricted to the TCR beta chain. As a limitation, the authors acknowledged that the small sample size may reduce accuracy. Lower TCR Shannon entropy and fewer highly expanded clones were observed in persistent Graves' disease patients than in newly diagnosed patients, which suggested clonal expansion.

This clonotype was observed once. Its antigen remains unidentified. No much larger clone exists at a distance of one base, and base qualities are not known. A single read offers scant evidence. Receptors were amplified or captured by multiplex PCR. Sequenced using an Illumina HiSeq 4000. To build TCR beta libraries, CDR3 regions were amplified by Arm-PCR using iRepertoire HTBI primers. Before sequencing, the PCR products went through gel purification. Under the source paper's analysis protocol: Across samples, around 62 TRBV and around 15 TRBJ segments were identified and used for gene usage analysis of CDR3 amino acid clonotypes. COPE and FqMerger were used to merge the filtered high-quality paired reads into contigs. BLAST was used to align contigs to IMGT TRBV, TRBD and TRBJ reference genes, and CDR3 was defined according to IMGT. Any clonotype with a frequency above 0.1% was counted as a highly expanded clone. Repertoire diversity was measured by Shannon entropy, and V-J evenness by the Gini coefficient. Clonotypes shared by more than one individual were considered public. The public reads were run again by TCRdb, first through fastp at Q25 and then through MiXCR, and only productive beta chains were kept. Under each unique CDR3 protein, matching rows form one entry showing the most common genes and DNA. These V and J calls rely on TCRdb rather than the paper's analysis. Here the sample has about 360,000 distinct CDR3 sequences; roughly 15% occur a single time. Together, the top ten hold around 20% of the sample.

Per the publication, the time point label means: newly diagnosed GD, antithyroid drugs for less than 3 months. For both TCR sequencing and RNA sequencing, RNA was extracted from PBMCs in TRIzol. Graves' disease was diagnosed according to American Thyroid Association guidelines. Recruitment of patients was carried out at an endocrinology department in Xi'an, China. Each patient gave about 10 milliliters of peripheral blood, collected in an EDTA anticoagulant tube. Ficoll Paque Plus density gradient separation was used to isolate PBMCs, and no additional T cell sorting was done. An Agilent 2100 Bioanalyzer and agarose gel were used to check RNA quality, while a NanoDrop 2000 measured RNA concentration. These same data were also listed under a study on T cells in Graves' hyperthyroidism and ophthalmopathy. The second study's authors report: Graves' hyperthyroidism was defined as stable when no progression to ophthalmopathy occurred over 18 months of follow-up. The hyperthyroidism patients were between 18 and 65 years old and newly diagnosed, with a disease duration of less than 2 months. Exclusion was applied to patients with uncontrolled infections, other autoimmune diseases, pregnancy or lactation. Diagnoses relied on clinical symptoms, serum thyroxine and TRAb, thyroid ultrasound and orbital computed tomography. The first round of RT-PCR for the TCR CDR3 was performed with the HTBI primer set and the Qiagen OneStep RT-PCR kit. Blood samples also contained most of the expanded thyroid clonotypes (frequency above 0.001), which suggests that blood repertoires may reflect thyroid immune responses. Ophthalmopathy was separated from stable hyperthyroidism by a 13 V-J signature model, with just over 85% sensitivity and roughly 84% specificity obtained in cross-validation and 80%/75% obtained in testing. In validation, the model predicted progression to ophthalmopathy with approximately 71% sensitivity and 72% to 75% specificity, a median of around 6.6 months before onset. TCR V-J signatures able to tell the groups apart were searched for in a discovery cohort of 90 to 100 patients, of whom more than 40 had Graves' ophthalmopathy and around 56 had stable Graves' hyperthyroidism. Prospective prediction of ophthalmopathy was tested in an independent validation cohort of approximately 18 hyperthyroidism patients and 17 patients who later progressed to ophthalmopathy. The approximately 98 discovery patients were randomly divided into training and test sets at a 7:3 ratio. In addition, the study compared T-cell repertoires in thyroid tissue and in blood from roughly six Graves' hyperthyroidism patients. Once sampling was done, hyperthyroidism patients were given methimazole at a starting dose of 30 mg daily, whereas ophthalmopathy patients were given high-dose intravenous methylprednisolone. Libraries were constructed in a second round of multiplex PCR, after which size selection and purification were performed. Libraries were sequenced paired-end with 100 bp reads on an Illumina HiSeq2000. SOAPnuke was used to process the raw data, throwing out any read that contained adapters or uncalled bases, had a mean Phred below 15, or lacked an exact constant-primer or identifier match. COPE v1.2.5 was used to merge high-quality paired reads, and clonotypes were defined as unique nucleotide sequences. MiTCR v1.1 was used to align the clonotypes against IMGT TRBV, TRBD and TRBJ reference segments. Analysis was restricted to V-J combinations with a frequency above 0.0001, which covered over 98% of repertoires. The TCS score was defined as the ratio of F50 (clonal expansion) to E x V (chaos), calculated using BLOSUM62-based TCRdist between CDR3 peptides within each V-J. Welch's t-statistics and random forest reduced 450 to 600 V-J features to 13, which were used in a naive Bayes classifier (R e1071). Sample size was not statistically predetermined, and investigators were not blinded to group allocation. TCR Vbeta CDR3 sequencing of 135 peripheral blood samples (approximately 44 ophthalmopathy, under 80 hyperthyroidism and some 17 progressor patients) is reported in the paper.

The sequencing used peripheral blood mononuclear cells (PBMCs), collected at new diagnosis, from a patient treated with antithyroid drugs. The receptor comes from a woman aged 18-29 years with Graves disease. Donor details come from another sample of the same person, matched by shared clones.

The base sequence is TGTGCCAGCCTTGGAGGGGCCGGGGAGCTGTTTTTT. Translation gives CASLGGAGELFF. The chain uses TRBV9 and TRBJ2-2; the best D guess is TRBD2, with 6 bases matching. From cysteine to phenylalanine, the CDR3 is 12 amino acids long. The sequence is cut down to CDR3 DNA, 36 bases in frame from base 1. Relative to germline, V is 7 bases shorter and J is 6 bases shorter, with 10 bases between their ends. As encoded in the germline V gene, CDR1 is SGDLS while CDR2 is YYNGEE.